These 4 T cell receptor beta chains share one sample of origin, sequenced in a study of blood T cell repertoires in COVID-19. Assay: immunoSEQ multiplex PCR; the TCRdb copy retains only in-frame clones and omits some. The sample records some 250,000 clones, roughly 90% being singletons. The material sequenced was peripheral blood. The origin of the receptors is a man in his 60s who had recovered from COVID-19.

J is TRBJ1-2 and V is TRBV2; no reliable D call. The CDR3 runs to 12 residues. In germline, CDR1 is SNHLY, CDR2 FYNNEI. V lost 3 bases, J lost 8 bases, and 10 bases lay in between. CDR3 nucleotides: TGTGCCAGCAGTGAGCAGGTTTGGGGCTACACCTTC. Amino acids: CASSEQVWGYTF.

This chain links TRBV19 with TRBJ2-2; 10 bases agree with TRBD2. V shed 4 bases and J 5 bases; nucleotides not matched to a gene: 1. The CDR3 extends over 14 amino acids. Germline V gives CDR1 LNHDA, CDR2 SQIVND (reference sequence). The CDR3 sequence is CASSKLAGTGELFF. The CDR3 DNA reads TGTGCCAGTAGTAAACTAGCGGGGACCGGGGAGCTGTTTTTT.

This clone was counted a few times. The chain recombines TRBV10-1 with TRBJ2-1; D remains ambiguous. CDR3 length equals 12 residues. Germline V gene lookup returns CDR1 WNHNN and CDR2 SYGVQD (reference sequence). Trimming shortened V by 3 bases and J by 4 bases, and 4 bases separated the two germline ends. CDR3 nucleotide sequence: TGCGCCAGCAGTGAACTGTACAATGAGCAGTTCTTC. Amino acid sequence: CASSELYNEQFF.

The rearrangement links TRBV15 to TRBJ2-5; D is possibly TRBD1 (5 bases). V gave up 9 bases and J gave up 5 bases, with 19 bases separating them. CDR3 length: 14 residues. Germline CDR1 and CDR2: LNHNV and YYDKDF (reference sequence). The CDR3 DNA follows: TGTGCCACTACCGGACAACGACTCGGGGAGACCCAGTACTTC. Translation gives CATTGQRLGETQYF.